The sequence of this T cell receptor (beta chain) was determined in a study of shared clonotypes between healthy human individuals. Overall study findings and caveats: Generation probabilities of non-shared clonotypes were lower (relative to those shared by all four donors).

On this clone: Its antigen is currently unknown.

Genomic DNA from each subset was divided evenly over several immunoSEQ plates. Sequenced by immunoSEQ multiplex PCR; TCRdb stores in-frame clones only, minus some. Among about 2.5 million clones listed, under 95% were seen once. Nashville, Tennessee was home to all donors, each a Caucasian adult. The V and J ends lost 10 bases and 4 bases, in that order; junction bases with no gene match: 9. CDR1 is MDHEN, CDR2 SYDVKM, per germline. The CDR3 consists of 14 residues. The chain carries TRBV28 and TRBJ1-4; 7 bases line up with TRBD1. Sample: naive CD4+ T cells from PBMCs. The subset denotes: CD45RA+ positively selected. This receptor was obtained from a young man in good health. Some clones in this sample may be carry-over from other donors' samples. The CDR3 loop reads CAINSGTVNEKLFF. Here the CDR3 DNA reads TGTGCCATCAATAGCGGGACAGTTAATGAAAAACTGTTTTTT.